The rows below give T cell receptor beta chains drawn from one sample of a study of blood T cell repertoires in COVID-19. Only in-frame clones appear in the TCRdb table, and some are missing; sequencing was by immunoSEQ multiplex PCR. Found here are roughly 79,000 clones, roughly 90% of them singletons; the top ten hold 4.6%. Sequencing used peripheral blood. The receptor source for this set is a man aged 50 to 59 with active COVID-19. Both conserved end residues are part of each CDR3. Each record gives: clone size, J gene, V gene, CDR3 protein. Only part of the rows carry a size: once, few, many, or a class if the clone is expanded.

few	TRBJ1-1	TRBV6-5	CASSYPGLLNTEAFF
.	TRBJ1-1	TRBV15	CATSRDASAEAFF
.	TRBJ1-1	TRBV20-1	CSASPGFSEAFF
.	TRBJ1-1	TRBV6-2/TRBV6-3	CASSTIRTDLRTEAFF
.	TRBJ2-5	TRBV9	CASSVGDKETQYF
.	TRBJ2-5	TRBV2	CASGTGLIKTQYF
.	TRBJ1-6	TRBV30	CAWTPREMRNSPLHF
.	TRBJ2-1	TRBV7-2	CASSRWTSGINEQFF
.	TRBJ1-2	TRBV4-1	CASSPRGGDGYTF
few	TRBJ2-7	TRBV20-1	CSASLVAAKRGSYYEQYF
.	TRBJ2-1	TRBV11-3	CASSSDINEQFF
once	TRBJ2-2	TRBV4-3	CASSQERGLNTGELFF
.	TRBJ1-5	TRBV5-5	CASHTGPFSNQPQHF
once	TRBJ1-1	TRBV27	CASSGDPGGNEAFF
.	TRBJ1-6	TRBV11-2	CASSLAAGTNSPLHF
.	TRBJ1-3	TRBV11-3	CASSSLDWRISGNTIYF
few	TRBJ2-7	TRBV5-4	CASSPEPSGRRYEQYF
few	TRBJ2-3	TRBV5-8	CASSLDGLLAGATDTQYF
.	TRBJ2-2	TRBV29-1	CSVEGFGQGTGELFF
.	TRBJ1-1	TRBV5-4	CASSLQGAAEAFF
.	TRBJ2-2	TRBV5-4	CASSLDRGYTGELFF
.	TRBJ2-1	TRBV28	CASAGGNEQFF
.	TRBJ2-5	TRBV28	CASSPGLAGTQYF
.	TRBJ2-2	TRBV29-1	CSVHSGQANTGELFF
.	TRBJ2-7	TRBV2	CASSEGRGKSYEQYF
.	TRBJ2-2	TRBV6-6	CATKRGNTGELFF
.	TRBJ2-1	TRBV27	CASSFLASGTSNEQFF
.	TRBJ2-2	TRBV5-1	CASSGPGSNTGELFF
once	TRBJ1-2	TRBV2	CASSEFTGGSGYTF
.	TRBJ1-2	TRBV13	CASSLNSGAYGYTF
.	TRBJ1-6	TRBV4-3	CASSQDGQSTYNSPLHF
.	TRBJ2-1	TRBV7-2	CASSLKGGPYEQFF
.	TRBJ2-7	TRBV28	CASSLGGTGGGYEQYF